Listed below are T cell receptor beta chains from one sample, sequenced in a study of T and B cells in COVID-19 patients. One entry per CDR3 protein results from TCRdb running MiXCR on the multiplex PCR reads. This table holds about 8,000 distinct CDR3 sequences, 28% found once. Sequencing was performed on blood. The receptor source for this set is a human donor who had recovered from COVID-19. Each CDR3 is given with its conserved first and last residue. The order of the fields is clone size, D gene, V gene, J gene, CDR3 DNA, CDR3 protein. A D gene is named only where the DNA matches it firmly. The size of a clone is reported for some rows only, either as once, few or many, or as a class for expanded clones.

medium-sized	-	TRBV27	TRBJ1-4	TGTGCCAGCAGTTTATCGTACGCAACTAATGAAAAACTGTTTTTT	CASSLSYATNEKLFF
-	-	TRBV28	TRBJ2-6	TGTGCCAGCACCTTTGGACGGTTCTCTGGGGCCAACGTCCTGACTTTC	CASTFGRFSGANVLTF
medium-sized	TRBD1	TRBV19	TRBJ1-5	TGTGCCAGTAGCGATTGGACAGGCCATCAGCCCCAGCATTTT	CASSDWTGHQPQHF
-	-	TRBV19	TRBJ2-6	TGTGCCAGTAGTATAGATATTGGCAGGGTGAGCACCGGGGCCAACGTCCTGACTTTC	CASSIDIGRVSTGANVLTF
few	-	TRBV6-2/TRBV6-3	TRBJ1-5	TGTGCCAGCAGCTCACTAGTAGGTGGGAATCAGCCCCAGCATTTT	CASSSLVGGNQPQHF
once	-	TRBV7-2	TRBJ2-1	TGTGCCAGCAGCTCCCCCCGGTACTTAGGAGAAGAGCAGTTCTTC	CASSSPRYLGEEQFF
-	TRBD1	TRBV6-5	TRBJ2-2	TGTGCCAGCAGCGTCCGGGACAGGGATGAGAACGGGGAGCTGTTTTTT	CASSVRDRDENGELFF
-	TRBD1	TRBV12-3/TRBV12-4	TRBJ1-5	TGTGCCAGCAGCTCCGGGACAGGGGTAGGTAGCAATCAGCCCCAGCATTTT	CASSSGTGVGSNQPQHF
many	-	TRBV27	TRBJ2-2	TGTGCCAGCAGTTTATTTAGGAGGACAGAACTCACCGGGGAGCTGTTTTTT	CASSLFRRTELTGELFF
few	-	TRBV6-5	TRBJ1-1	TGTGCCAGCAGTTACTCGGTTTACATGAACACTGAAGCTTTCTTT	CASSYSVYMNTEAFF
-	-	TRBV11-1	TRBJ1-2	TGTGCCAGCAGCTTAGGATTGGGGGGAACAGACTATGGCTACACCTTC	CASSLGLGGTDYGYTF
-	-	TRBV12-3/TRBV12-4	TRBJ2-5	TGTGCCAGCAGTTACCCCGGAGGCCAGTACTTC	CASSYPGGQYF
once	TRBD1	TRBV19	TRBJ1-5	TGTGCCAGTAGCTCTCCCGGGACAGGGGGCAATCAGCCCCAGCATTTT	CASSSPGTGGNQPQHF
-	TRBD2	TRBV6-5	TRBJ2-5	TGTGCCAGCAGTCGAGCACTAGCGGGGGGGGAAGAGACCCAGTACTTC	CASSRALAGGEETQYF
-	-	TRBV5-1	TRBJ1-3	TGCGCCAGCAGCTACGGACGACAAGGAACCTCTGGAAACACCATATATTTT	CASSYGRQGTSGNTIYF
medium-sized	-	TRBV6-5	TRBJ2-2	TGTGCCAGCTCTGGGGTTAGGGGGGAGCTGTTTTTT	CASSGVRGELFF
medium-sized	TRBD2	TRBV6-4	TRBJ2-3	TGTGCCAGCACCGAGACTAGCGGGGGGACAGATACGCAGTATTTT	CASTETSGGTDTQYF
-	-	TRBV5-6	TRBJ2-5	TGTGCCAGCAGCCGTCCGGGGGTCGGGGAGACCCAGTACTTC	CASSRPGVGETQYF
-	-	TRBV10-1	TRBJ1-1	TGCGCCAGCAGGACTAGGGGAAGGTGCTCGACTGAAGCTTTCTTT	CASRTRGRCSTEAFF
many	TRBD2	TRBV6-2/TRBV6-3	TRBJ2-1	TGTGCCAGCGGCAATTCCGGACTAGCGGCTTACAATGAGCAGTTCTTC	CASGNSGLAAYNEQFF
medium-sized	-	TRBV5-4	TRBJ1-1	TGTGCCAGCAGCTTGTGGAACGGTACTGAAGCTTTCTTT	CASSLWNGTEAFF
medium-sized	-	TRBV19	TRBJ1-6	TGTGCCAGTAAGGGGCGGCGCGGGGGTAATTCACCCCTCCACTTT	CASKGRRGGNSPLHF
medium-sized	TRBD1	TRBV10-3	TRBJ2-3	TGTGCCATCAGCGCAGAGACAGGGACCACAGATACGCAGTATTTT	CAISAETGTTDTQYF
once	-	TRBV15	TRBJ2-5	TGTGCCACCAGCAGAGAGATGGGGGGGGGCCGGGATGAGACCCAGTACTTC	CATSREMGGGRDETQYF
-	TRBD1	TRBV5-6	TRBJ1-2	TGTGCCAGCAGCTTAGCCTACGAGGGGGCGCGAAATGGCTACACCTTC	CASSLAYEGARNGYTF
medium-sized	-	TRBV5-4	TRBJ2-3	TGTGCCAGCAGTTTCACAGATACGCAGTATTTT	CASSFTDTQYF
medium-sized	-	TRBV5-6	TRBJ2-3	TGTGCCAGCAGCTTGGCGGGGGATACGCAGTATTTT	CASSLAGDTQYF
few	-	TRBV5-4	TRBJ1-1	TGTGCCAGCACCATTCCACCAAACACTGAAGCTTTCTTT	CASTIPPNTEAFF
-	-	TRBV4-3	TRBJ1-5	TGCGCCAGCAGCCAAGATATTGGGGTAAATCAGCCCCAGCATTTT	CASSQDIGVNQPQHF
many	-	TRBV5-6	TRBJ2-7	TGTGCCAGCACTCCCGCCAGGGGGTCTAGCGCCGAGCAGTACTTC	CASTPARGSSAEQYF
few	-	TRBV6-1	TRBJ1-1	TGTGCCAGCACTACGTCACGGGTTAGTGGGGGGACTGAAGCTTTCTTT	CASTTSRVSGGTEAFF
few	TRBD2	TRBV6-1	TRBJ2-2	TGTGCCAGCAGTGTCCGGACTAGCGGGGGGGGCGTTCTCACCGGGGAGCTGTTTTTT	CASSVRTSGGGVLTGELFF
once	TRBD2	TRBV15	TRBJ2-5	TGTGCCACCAGCAAGGCTAGCGGGGGGGCTGCAGAGACCCAGTACTTC	CATSKASGGAAETQYF
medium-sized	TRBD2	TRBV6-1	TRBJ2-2	TGTGCCAGCACGGGGGGGGAGGGTGATACCGGGGAGCTGTTTTTT	CASTGGEGDTGELFF
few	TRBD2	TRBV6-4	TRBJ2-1	TGTGCCAGCAGTGATATGGGGACTAGCGGGGGGCCGGTCCGTAAATTCTTC	CASSDMGTSGGPVRKFF
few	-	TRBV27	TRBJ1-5	TGTGCCAGCAGTCTACAATTCAGGGGCGATGGCAATCAGCCCCAGCATTTT	CASSLQFRGDGNQPQHF
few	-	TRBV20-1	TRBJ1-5	TGCAGTGCTATCCGCAGCGTCAATCAGCCCCAGCATTTT	CSAIRSVNQPQHF
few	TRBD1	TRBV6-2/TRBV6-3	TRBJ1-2	TGTGCCAGCAGACGCCCCCGACAGGGGGCGGACTATGGCTACACCTTC	CASRRPRQGADYGYTF
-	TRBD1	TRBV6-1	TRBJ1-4	TGTGCCAGCACCCTGACAGGGGGGTATGAAAAACTGTTTTTT	CASTLTGGYEKLFF
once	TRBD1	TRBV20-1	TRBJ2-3	TGCAGTGCTAGACGACAGGGTGGGACAGATACGCAGTATTTT	CSARRQGGTDTQYF
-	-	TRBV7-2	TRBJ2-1	TGTGCCAGCAGCTTATCCTCGGCAGCCTACAATGAGCAGTTCTTC	CASSLSSAAYNEQFF
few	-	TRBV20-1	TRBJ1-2	TGCAGTGCTAGAGATAAGGCAGGGGACTATGGCTACACCTTC	CSARDKAGDYGYTF
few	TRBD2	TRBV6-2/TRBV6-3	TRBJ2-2	TGTGCCAGCAGCCTACCCATAGGGCGCGGGGGGTCTACCGGGGAGCTGTTTTTT	CASSLPIGRGGSTGELFF
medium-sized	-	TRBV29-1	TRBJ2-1	TGCAGCGTTGAAGTCAGCAATGAGCAGTTCTTC	CSVEVSNEQFF
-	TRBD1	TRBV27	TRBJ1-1	TGTGCCAGCAGTTTAAGGATCCGGGACAGGAGAGGGATGAACACTGAAGCTTTCTTT	CASSLRIRDRRGMNTEAFF
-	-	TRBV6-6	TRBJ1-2	TGTGCCAGCAGTTACGCCCCAGCGGGTAAAGGCTACACCTTC	CASSYAPAGKGYTF
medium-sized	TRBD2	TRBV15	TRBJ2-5	TGTGCCACCAGCAGAGGAGCGGCTAGCGGGGGGCAAGAGACCCAGTACTTC	CATSRGAASGGQETQYF
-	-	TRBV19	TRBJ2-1	TGTGCCAGTAGTATGCCGGGACTGTACAATGAGCAGTTCTTC	CASSMPGLYNEQFF
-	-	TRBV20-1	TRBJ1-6	TGCAGTGCTAGAGATTCGAGACTCACACATTGGGGATCACCCCTCCACTTT	CSARDSRLTHWGSPLHF
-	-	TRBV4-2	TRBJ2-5	TGTGCCAGCAGCCAAGATTACGGGTCTTCGGAGACCCAGTACTTC	CASSQDYGSSETQYF
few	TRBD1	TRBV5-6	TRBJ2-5	TGTGCCAGCAGCTGGGACAGGGGAAGAGAGACCCAGTACTTC	CASSWDRGRETQYF
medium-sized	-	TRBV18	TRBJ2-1	TGTGCCAGCTCATTTGGGACCATCAGAGAAAATGAGCAGTTCTTC	CASSFGTIRENEQFF